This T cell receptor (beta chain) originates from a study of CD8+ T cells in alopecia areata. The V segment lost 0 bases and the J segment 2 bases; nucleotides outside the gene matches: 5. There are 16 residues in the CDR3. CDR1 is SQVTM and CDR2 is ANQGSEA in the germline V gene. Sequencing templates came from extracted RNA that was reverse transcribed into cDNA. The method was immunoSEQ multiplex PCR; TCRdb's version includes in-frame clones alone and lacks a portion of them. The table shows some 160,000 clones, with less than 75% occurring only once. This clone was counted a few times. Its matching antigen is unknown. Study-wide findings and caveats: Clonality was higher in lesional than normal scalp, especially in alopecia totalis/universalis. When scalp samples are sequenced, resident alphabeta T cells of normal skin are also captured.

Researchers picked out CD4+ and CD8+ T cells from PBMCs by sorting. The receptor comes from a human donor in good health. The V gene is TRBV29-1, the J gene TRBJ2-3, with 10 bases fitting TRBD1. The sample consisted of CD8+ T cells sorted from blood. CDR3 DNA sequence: TGCAGCGTTGAAGATTTGAGACAGGGGGCCACAGATACGCAGTATTTT. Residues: CSVEDLRQGATDTQYF.